This T cell receptor (beta chain) was captured in a study of CD8+CD57+ T cells in acquired aplastic anemia. It was patients with CD8+CD57+ cell expansion by flow cytometry who were chosen for sequencing. Every one of the patients had aplastic anemia (severe, acquired). Patients had received no therapy at the time of blood sampling. Genomic DNA, the template, was used for profiling of the TCR beta VDJ and CDR3. TCRdb itself ran the reads through MiXCR, one entry per CDR3 protein. The sample holds approximately 98,000 distinct CDR3 sequences, around 68% seen once. V dropped 1 base and J dropped 1 base, with 5 bases sitting between them. The CDR3 runs 13 residues. Germline-derived CDR1 and CDR2 are SGHRS and YFSETQ.

Material for sequencing was sorted CD4+, CD8+, or CD8+CD57+ T cells (not recorded which) from PBMCs. This receptor was taken from a human donor with aplastic anemia. The chain employs TRBV5-1 and TRBJ2-5, with no clear D. CDR3 loop: CASSLHSQETQYF. CDR3 in DNA: TGCGCCAGCAGCTTGCACAGCCAAGAGACCCAGTACTTC. The variable domain in full, with the rest retrieved from reference TRBV5-1 and TRBJ2-5, is KAGVTQTPRYLIKTRGQQVTLSCSPISGHRSVSWYQQTPGQGLQFLFEYFSETQRNKGNFPGRFSGRQFSNSRSEMNVSTLELGDSALYLCASSLHSQETQYFGPGTRLLVL.